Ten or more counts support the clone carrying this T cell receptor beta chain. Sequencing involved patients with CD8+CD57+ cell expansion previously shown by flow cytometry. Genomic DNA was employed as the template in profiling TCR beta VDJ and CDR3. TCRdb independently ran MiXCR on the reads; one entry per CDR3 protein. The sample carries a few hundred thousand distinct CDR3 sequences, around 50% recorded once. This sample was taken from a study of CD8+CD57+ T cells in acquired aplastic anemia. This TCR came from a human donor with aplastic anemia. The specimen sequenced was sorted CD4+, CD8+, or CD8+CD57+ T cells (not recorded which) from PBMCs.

Here the CDR3 DNA reads TGTGCCAGCAGTGAAGGGGAGTCGGCAGGTAACGCTGAAGCTTTCTTT. Its translation is CASSEGESAGNAEAFF. This chain uses TRBV2 with TRBJ1-1; the D is unclear. Looked up from germline, CDR1 is SNHLY and CDR2 is FYNNEI. Trimming left V 1 base short and J 6 bases short, with 18 bases between. The CDR3 is 16 residues long.